The 16 T cell receptor beta chains given below trace back to one sample, sequenced in a study of cytomegalovirus exposure and HLA in healthy donors. The PCR ran on 60 Vbeta and 13 Jbeta primers. Libraries were prepared by immunoSEQ multiplex PCR; TCRdb keeps only in-frame clonotypes and omits some of them. The sample lists 150,000 to 200,000 clones; approximately 84% were seen once. The sample was PBMCs. The receptor set was obtained from a girl less than two years old in good health and CMV-seronegative.

CDR3 in amino acids: CASSLEREMAGELFF. CDR3 sequence (DNA): TGTGCCAGCAGCTTGGAGCGGGAGATGGCCGGGGAGCTGTTTTTT. The chain combines TRBV13 with TRBJ2-2, with TRBD2 identical over 8 bases. With V trimmed by 3 bases and J by 6 bases, 6 bases remained unmatched. The CDR3 is 15 amino acids. Germline V gene data show CDR1 as PRHDT and CDR2 as FYEKMQ (reference sequence).

A few counts support this clone. The chain joins TRBV5-6 to TRBJ2-3; weak D call: TRBD1 (6 bases). This CDR3 is built from 15 residues. Per germline, CDR1 SGHDT and CDR2 YYEEEE. V dropped 1 base and J dropped 2 bases, with 11 bases sitting between them. The CDR3 is CASSLIQGLTDTQYF. The CDR3 bases are TGTGCCAGCAGCTTGATTCAGGGGCTCACAGATACGCAGTATTTT.

The rearrangement joins TRBV5-1 to TRBJ2-3; D perhaps matches TRBD1 (5 bases). CDR3 length equals 15 residues. With 0 bases removed from V and 4 bases from J, the gap between germline ends came to 12 bases. Looked up from germline, CDR1 is SGHRS and CDR2 is YFSETQ. This chain's CDR3 is CASSLVSLGPDTQYF. CDR3 in DNA: TGCGCCAGCAGCTTGGTATCCCTGGGGCCAGATACGCAGTATTTT.

This chain joins TRBV14 and TRBJ2-2; TRBD1 aligns across 7 bases. With V trimmed by 2 bases and J by 7 bases, 10 bases remained unmatched. This CDR3 is 16 amino acids long. CDR1 SGHDN and CDR2 FVKESK come from the germline V gene. CDR3 loop: CASSQPGTESGGELFF. CDR3 DNA: TGTGCCAGCAGCCAACCCGGGACAGAAAGCGGCGGGGAGCTGTTTTTT.

The rearrangement joins TRBV28 to TRBJ2-7; D ambiguous. Germline assignment: CDR1 MDHEN and CDR2 SYDVKM. The CDR3 covers 13 residues. Trimming left V 6 bases short and J 6 bases short, with 15 bases between. CDR3 nucleotide sequence: TGTGCCAGCAGCCCTCCCCCGTCTGTCGAGCAGTACTTC. Translation gives CASSPPPSVEQYF.

The rearrangement links TRBV7-2 to TRBJ1-1, with 10 positions matching TRBD1. With V trimmed by 5 bases and J by 4 bases, 10 bases remained unmatched. The germline V gene encodes CDR1 SGHTA and CDR2 FQGNSA. The CDR3 is made up of 16 amino acids. CDR3 DNA: TGTGCCAGCAGCCACGACAGGGGGCGATTGGGCACTGAAGCTTTCTTT. This sequence encodes CASSHDRGRLGTEAFF. Based on the CDR3 plus reference TRBV7-2 and TRBJ1-1, the full variable domain is GAGVSQSPSNKVTEKGKDVELRCDPISGHTALYWYRQSLGQGLEFLIYFQGNSAPDKSGLPSDRFSAERTGGSVSTLTIQRTQQEDSAVYLCASSHDRGRLGTEAFFGQGTRLTVV.

The V and J genes are TRBV2 and TRBJ2-5; 8 nucleotides agree with TRBD2. The length of the CDR3 is 15 residues. The germline gives CDR1 SNHLY, CDR2 FYNNEI. V lost 7 bases, J lost 2 bases, and 9 bases stayed unmatched. The DNA of the CDR3 is TGTGCCAGCACCTTAGCGGGACTAAAACAAGAGACCCAGTACTTC. Its translation: CASTLAGLKQETQYF. Complete variable domain (other parts from reference TRBV2 and TRBJ2-5): EPEVTQTPSHQVTQMGQEVILRCVPISNHLYFYWYRQILGQKVEFLVSFYNNEISEKSEIFDDQFSVERPDGSNFTLKIRSTKLEDSAMYFCASTLAGLKQETQYFGPGTRLLVL.

The V call is TRBV13, the J call TRBJ1-2; TRBD1 aligns across 7 bases. Trimming cost V 4 bases and J 6 bases; bases outside gene matches: 2. The V gene's germline CDR1 is PRHDT and CDR2 FYEKMQ (reference sequence). The length of the CDR3 is 12 residues. The CDR3 region has the DNA TGTGCCAGCAGCTACAGGGGCCATGGCTACACCTTC. Translation gives CASSYRGHGYTF.

The J gene is TRBJ2-4, the V gene TRBV18; 7 nucleotides agree with TRBD2. Germline V CDR1 and CDR2: KGHSH, LQKENI. The CDR3 consists of 14 residues. Trimming cost V 1 base and J 5 bases; bases outside gene matches: 2. This chain's CDR3 is CASSPRGGQNIQYF. CDR3 coding DNA: TGTGCCAGCTCACCACGGGGAGGGCAAAACATTCAGTACTTC.

J is TRBJ1-5 and V is TRBV2; D is unclear. Germline CDR1 SNHLY, CDR2 FYNNEI. V was clipped by 6 bases and J by 5 bases, with 14 bases between them. This CDR3 region has 14 residues. The CDR3 sequence is CASRSALGDQPQHF. The CDR3 nucleotides are TGTGCCAGCAGGTCAGCCCTTGGAGATCAGCCCCAGCATTTT.

This chain links TRBV19 with TRBJ2-4; 9 bases are shared with TRBD2. The germline CDR1 and CDR2 sequences are LNHDA and SQIVND (reference sequence). The CDR3 covers 14 residues. The CDR3 DNA sequence: TGTGCTAAGTGGGCGGGAGGGGGGGAAAACATTCAGTACTTC. It encodes CAKWAGGGENIQYF.

The chain has TRBV9 and TRBJ2-4; 9 nucleotides match TRBD2. Germline lookup yields CDR1 SGDLS and CDR2 YYNGEE. The CDR3 extends over 14 amino acids. After removal of 4 bases from V and 7 bases from J, the junction contained 6 bases not matched to a gene. CDR3 bases: TGTGCCAGCAGCCCCCGGCGGGAGGGGAACATTCAGTACTTC. It encodes CASSPRREGNIQYF.

The gene calls are TRBV27 and TRBJ2-7, with TRBD1 matching over 8 bases. Looked up from germline, CDR1 is MNHEY and CDR2 is SMNVEV (reference sequence). The CDR3 has 16 residues. V lost 6 bases, J lost 3 bases, and 13 bases stayed unmatched. The CDR3 protein is CASRTRRPGGIYEQYF. CDR3 nucleotides: TGTGCCAGCAGAACCCGAAGGCCAGGGGGCATCTACGAGCAGTACTTC.

The chain employs TRBV29-1 and TRBJ2-7; D not resolved. The CDR3 contains 12 residues. Germline V gene sequence: CDR1 SQVTM, CDR2 ANQGSEA. V was clipped by 4 bases and J by 6 bases, with 13 bases between them. The CDR3 nucleotides are TGCAGCGTTGGGTGGTCTCGGTTCGAGCAGTACTTC. It specifies CSVGWSRFEQYF.

The CDR3: CASSRIGGKYEQYF. The CDR3 nucleotides read TGTGCCAGCAGCCGGATAGGGGGAAAATACGAGCAGTACTTC. V gene TRBV7-3 combines with J gene TRBJ2-7, with D perhaps matching TRBD1 (6 bases). Trimming shortened V by 5 bases and J by 4 bases, and 15 bases separated the two germline ends. Germline-derived CDR1 and CDR2 are SGHTA and FQGTGA. This CDR3 is 14 amino acids long.

The J gene is TRBJ2-5, the V gene TRBV9; 12 nucleotides agree with TRBD2. The V and J ends lost 1 base and 5 bases, in that order; junction bases with no gene match: 15. Looked up from germline, CDR1 is SGDLS and CDR2 is YYNGEE. The length of the CDR3 is 19 residues. CDR3 sequence reads: CASSVTPAGLAGIEETQYF. The CDR3 nucleotides read TGTGCCAGCAGCGTAACACCTGCCGGACTAGCGGGAATCGAGGAGACCCAGTACTTC.